Sequencing of this T cell receptor beta chain was carried out in a study of T cell clonotyping in hematopoietic cell transplantation. The study, taken as a whole, reports: Pathologically expanded recipient clonotypes increased progressively from day 30 to day 180 as diversity fell.

Stated time point: recipient sample about 28 days before transplant, after cytoreduction. Blood collection times were about day -28 and days 30, 100, 180 posttransplant. The assay was immunoSEQ multiplex PCR, and TCRdb's table has in-frame clones only and misses some. The sample lists several thousand clones, more than 75% occurring once. CDR1 and CDR2 (germline): SGHVS, FNYEAQ. The CDR3 covers 16 residues. With 1 base clipped from V and 11 bases from J, the junction kept 13 bases outside the gene matches. Details on this clone: Its antigen is undetermined.

The V and J genes are TRBV7-6 and TRBJ2-3, with 9 positions matching TRBD2. The TCR sequence derives from a woman aged 55-69 years with acute myeloid leukemia. Some clones in this sample may be carry-over from other donors' samples. The source material was peripheral blood mononuclear cells, sampled before stem cell transplant. The CDR3 sequence is CASSLGPTSGNMGQYF. DNA of the CDR3: TGTGCCAGCAGCTTAGGACCGACTAGCGGTAATATGGGGCAGTATTTT.